The 2 T cell receptor beta chains reported below all come from one sample, sequenced in a study of T cell responses to AZD1222 COVID-19 vaccine. Here immunoSEQ multiplex PCR was the method, and the copy in TCRdb shows in-frame clones only, minus some. In the table there are about 150,000 clones, around 88% of which are singletons. This material consisted of peripheral blood, taken on day 0 of AZD1222 vaccination. The source of these receptors is an adult in good health.

This CDR3 reads CAIKPGGRDEQYF. The DNA of the CDR3 is TGTGCCATCAAGCCAGGGGGCAGGGACGAGCAGTACTTC. This chain uses TRBV10-3 with TRBJ2-7; TRBD1 matches at 8 bases. The J segment lost 5 bases and the V segment lost 7 bases, leaving 7 bases of the junction unmatched. Germline CDR1 and CDR2: ENHRY and SYGVKD. The CDR3 is 13 amino acids.

V is TRBV5-1 and J is TRBJ1-6, with 7 bases aligning to TRBD1. With V trimmed by 0 bases and J by 8 bases, 5 bases remained unmatched. CDR3 size: 15 residues. CDR1 and CDR2 (germline): SGHRS, YFSETQ. CDR3 DNA: TGCGCCAGCAGCTTGGAGGGACAGATTTATTCACCCCTCCACTTT. This encodes CASSLEGQIYSPLHF.